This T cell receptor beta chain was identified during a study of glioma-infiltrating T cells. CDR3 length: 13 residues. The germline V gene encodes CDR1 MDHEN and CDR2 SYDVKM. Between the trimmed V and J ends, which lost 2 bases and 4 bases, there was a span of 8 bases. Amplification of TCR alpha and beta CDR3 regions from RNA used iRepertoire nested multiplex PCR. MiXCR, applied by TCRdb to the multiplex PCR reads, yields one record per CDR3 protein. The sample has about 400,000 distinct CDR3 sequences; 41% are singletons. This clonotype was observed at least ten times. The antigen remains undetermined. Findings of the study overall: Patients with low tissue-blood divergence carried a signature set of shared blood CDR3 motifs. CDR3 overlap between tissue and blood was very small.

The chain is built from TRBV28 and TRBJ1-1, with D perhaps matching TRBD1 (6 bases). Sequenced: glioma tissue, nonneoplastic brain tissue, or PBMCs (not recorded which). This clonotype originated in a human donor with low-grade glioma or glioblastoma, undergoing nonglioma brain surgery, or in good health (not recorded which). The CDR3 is CASSLMGATEAFF. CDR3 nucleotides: TGTGCCAGCAGTTTAATGGGGGCCACTGAAGCTTTCTTT.